This entry is about one TCR beta chain. Its target is unknown. This sample is part of a study of shared clonotypes between healthy human individuals. Whole-study findings and limits: In the sorted subsets, rarefaction showed sequencing was incomplete despite large depth.

The CDR3 is 17 residues long. CDR1 and CDR2 (germline): SGHTS, YDEGEE. Trimming cost V 3 bases and J 6 bases; bases outside gene matches: 13. Clones were read by immunoSEQ multiplex PCR, and TCRdb kept only the in-frame ones, dropping some. The sample has around 1.1 million clones; 78% are singletons. The sequenced sample was memory CD4+ T cells from PBMCs. The subset denotes: CD45RA-negative fraction. The sequence was obtained from a young man in good health. Some clones in this sample may be carry-over from other donors' samples. The gene calls are TRBV5-8 and TRBJ1-5; 9 positions match TRBD1. The CDR3 DNA is TGTGCCAGCAGCTGGGAGGACAGGGGTGCAGGGGGTCAGCCCCAGCATTTT. Protein sequence: CASSWEDRGAGGQPQHF.